These 18 T cell receptor beta chains share one sample of origin, sequenced in a study of glioma-infiltrating T cells after dendritic cell vaccination. Profiling relied on immunoSEQ multiplex PCR, and the TCRdb table lists in-frame clones only, not all of them. The sample carries 72,000 or so clones, roughly 84% recorded once. Time point in this sample: after dendritic cell vaccination, including at tumor progression/relapse. Sequencing was performed on blood, taken after dendritic cell vaccination. The source of these receptors is a human donor with glioblastoma.

The chain couples TRBV10-3 to TRBJ2-5; D possibly corresponds to TRBD1 (5 bases). The CDR3 sequence is 13 residues long. Germline assignment: CDR1 ENHRY and CDR2 SYGVKD. V was clipped by 2 bases and J by 5 bases, with 9 bases between them. The CDR3 is CAISEGARETQYF. For the CDR3, the DNA is TGTGCCATCAGTGAGGGGGCGCGGGAGACCCAGTACTTC.

This clone was counted only a few times. The chain joins TRBV19 to TRBJ2-7, with 7 bases that match TRBD1. Per the germline V gene, CDR1 is LNHDA and CDR2 is SQIVND (reference sequence). The CDR3 sequence is 15 residues long. V trimming: 2 bases; J trimming: 3 bases; junction bases outside the gene matches: 7. CDR3 nucleotides: TGTGCCAGTAGTATAATCCACAGGGGCGACTACGAGCAGTACTTC. Amino acids: CASSIIHRGDYEQYF.

This clone was seen just once. The V call is TRBV18, the J call TRBJ2-3; 10 bases fit TRBD2. The CDR3 contains 16 residues. Germline V gene sequence: CDR1 KGHSH, CDR2 LQKENI. With 1 base clipped from V and 2 bases from J, the junction kept 3 bases outside the gene matches. DNA for the CDR3: TGTGCCAGCTCACCACAACTAGCGGGACTCACAGATACGCAGTATTTT. It yields the protein CASSPQLAGLTDTQYF.

CDR3 sequence reads: CASSVSLGTEAFF. Here the CDR3 DNA reads TGTGCCAGCAGCGTAAGCCTCGGGACTGAAGCTTTCTTT. This sequence joins TRBV9 and TRBJ1-1; D ambiguous. The CDR3 runs to 13 residues. Germline V gene data show CDR1 as SGDLS and CDR2 as YYNGEE. V lost 1 base and J 5 bases, leaving 9 bases between the germline ends.

V is TRBV9 and J is TRBJ2-6, with 7 bases identical to TRBD2. The V gene end was trimmed by 7 bases and the J gene end by 2 bases; junction bases not matched to a gene: 3. The CDR3 sequence is 14 residues long. Germline CDR1 is SGDLS and CDR2 is YYNGEE. The chain's CDR3 is CASRRGTGANVLTF. CDR3 coding DNA: TGTGCCAGCCGGCGGGGGACTGGGGCCAACGTCCTGACTTTC.

The chain has TRBV7-6 and TRBJ2-5; 10 bases agree with TRBD2. This CDR3 is built from 17 residues. The germline gives CDR1 SGHVS, CDR2 FNYEAQ. V trimming: 4 bases; J trimming: 0 bases; junction bases outside the gene matches: 8. The CDR3, as DNA: TGTGCCAGCAGCTGGGGTAGCGGGGGGAGGTACCAAGAGACCCAGTACTTC. Protein sequence: CASSWGSGGRYQETQYF. Full variable domain (rest looked up from reference TRBV7-6 and TRBJ2-5): GAGVSQSPRYKVTKRGQDVALRCDPISGHVSLYWYRQALGQGPEFLTYFNYEAQQDKSGLPNDRFSAERPEGSISTLTIQRTEQRDSAMYRCASSWGSGGRYQETQYFGPGTRLLVL.

The chain combines TRBV5-6 with TRBJ2-1; the match to TRBD2 covers 8 bases. After removal of 6 bases from V and 9 bases from J, the junction contained 14 bases not matched to a gene. Germline values: CDR1 SGHDT, CDR2 YYEEEE. CDR3 length: 15 amino acids. CDR3 sequence: CASTLARGGRGEQFF. As DNA, the CDR3 is TGTGCCAGCACTCTGGCACGGGGGGGCCGGGGTGAGCAGTTCTTC. The full variable domain, its missing parts supplied by reference TRBV5-6 and TRBJ2-1, is DAGVTQSPTHLIKTRGQQVTLRCSPKSGHDTVSWYQQALGQGPQFIFQYYEEEERQRGNFPDRFSGHQFPNYSSELNVNALLLGDSALYLCASTLARGGRGEQFFGPGTRLTVL.

The gene calls are TRBV6-5 and TRBJ2-7; 7 bases match TRBD1. The CDR3 covers 15 residues. Losses at the gene ends were 5 bases for V and 3 bases for J; bases not matched to a gene: 10. Per germline, CDR1 MNHEY and CDR2 SVGAGI. CDR3 bases: TGTGCCAGCAGTACCTCCGGGACAGTCTTCTACGAGCAGTACTTC. This sequence encodes CASSTSGTVFYEQYF.

The chain is built from TRBV5-1 and TRBJ1-1; 8 nucleotides match TRBD1. The CDR3 totals 15 residues. Germline assignment: CDR1 SGHRS and CDR2 YFSETQ. Unmatched junction bases numbered 1, after V lost 0 bases and J lost 0 bases. The CDR3 here is CASSLAGGVNTEAFF. The CDR3 coding sequence is TGCGCCAGCAGCTTGGCAGGGGGCGTGAACACTGAAGCTTTCTTT.

This clone was recorded only once. The rearrangement joins TRBV10-3 to TRBJ2-3; 14 nucleotides line up with TRBD2. This CDR3 spans 14 amino acids. The V and J ends lost 9 bases and 3 bases, in that order; junction bases with no gene match: 2. CDR1 ENHRY and CDR2 SYGVKD come from the germline V gene. In DNA, the CDR3 is TGTGCCATGACTAGCGGGGGGGCGACAGATACGCAGTATTTT. Translating gives CAMTSGGATDTQYF.

This clone showed up just once. The V call is TRBV9, the J call TRBJ2-1; TRBD2 matches at 12 bases. V was pared by 0 bases and J by 15 bases, with 10 bases of the junction left unmatched. This CDR3 comprises 15 residues. Germline values: CDR1 SGDLS, CDR2 YYNGEE. CDR3 sequence reads: CASSVEASGRAPGFF. Written as DNA, the CDR3 is TGTGCCAGCAGCGTAGAGGCTAGCGGGAGGGCCCCGGGGTTCTTC. The entire variable domain, with the rest obtained from reference TRBV9 and TRBJ2-1, is as follows: DSGVTQTPKHLITATGQRVTLRCSPRSGDLSVYWYQQSLDQGLQFLIQYYNGEERAKGNILERFSAQQFPDLHSELNLSSLELGDSALYFCASSVEASGRAPGFFGPGTRLTVL.

V is TRBV7-8 and J is TRBJ1-1, with 9 bases fitting TRBD1. The CDR3 covers 15 residues. After removal of 5 bases from V and 4 bases from J, the junction contained 8 bases not matched to a gene. Germline V gives CDR1 SGHVS, CDR2 FQNEAQ. CDR3 residues: CASSPTGGRPTEAFF. The CDR3 coding sequence is TGTGCCAGCAGCCCCACAGGGGGCCGTCCCACTGAAGCTTTCTTT.

The chain couples TRBV11-2 to TRBJ1-3, with no clear D. This CDR3 region has 14 residues. Germline assignment: CDR1 SGHAT and CDR2 FQNNGV. V lost 5 bases to trimming and J lost 0 bases, with 8 bases between them. For the CDR3, the DNA is TGTGCCAGCAGCCCTGGCATCTCTGGAAACACCATATATTTT. Its protein is CASSPGISGNTIYF. Combining the CDR3 with reference TRBV11-2 and TRBJ1-3 gives the whole variable domain EAGVAQSPRYKIIEKRQSVAFWCNPISGHATLYWYQQILGQGPKLLIQFQNNGVVDDSQLPKDRFSAERLKGVDSTLKIQPAKLEDSAVYLCASSPGISGNTIYFGEGSWLTVV.

The chain couples TRBV11-2 to TRBJ1-1, with TRBD1 matching 9 bases. In germline, CDR1 is SGHAT, CDR2 FQNNGV. CDR3 length: 17 residues. V gave up 4 bases and J gave up 2 bases; unmatched junction bases: 11. The CDR3 sequence is CASSSYGMTGGNTEAFF. CDR3 DNA sequence: TGTGCCAGCAGCTCTTATGGGATGACAGGGGGAAACACTGAAGCTTTCTTT. Full variable domain (missing parts from reference TRBV11-2 and TRBJ1-1): EAGVAQSPRYKIIEKRQSVAFWCNPISGHATLYWYQQILGQGPKLLIQFQNNGVVDDSQLPKDRFSAERLKGVDSTLKIQPAKLEDSAVYLCASSSYGMTGGNTEAFFGQGTRLTVV.

This chain connects TRBV11-3 to TRBJ1-1; no clear D gene. Per germline, CDR1 SGHNT and CDR2 YENEEA. The V and J ends lost 5 bases and 10 bases respectively, with 14 bases between them. CDR3 size: 12 residues. The CDR3 loop is CASSLTGLVAFF. Written as DNA, the CDR3 is TGTGCCAGCAGCCTTACCGGTCTGGTAGCTTTCTTT.

The J gene is TRBJ1-5, the V gene TRBV6-1, with 8 bases aligning to TRBD1. The CDR3 covers 14 residues. Germline loops: CDR1 MNHNS, CDR2 SASEGT. The V gene end was trimmed by 3 bases and the J gene end by 5 bases; junction bases not matched to a gene: 3. CDR3 residues: CASSDRGPDQPQHF. DNA of the CDR3: TGTGCCAGCAGTGACAGGGGGCCGGATCAGCCCCAGCATTTT.

This chain links TRBV2 with TRBJ1-1; no reliable D call. V dropped 5 bases and J dropped 6 bases, with 10 bases sitting between them. CDR1 and CDR2 from the germline V gene are SNHLY and FYNNEI. The CDR3 is made up of 12 amino acids. The CDR3 DNA reads as TGTGCCAGCAGTAAGTTTTCGGCTGAAGCTTTCTTT. Its protein product is CASSKFSAEAFF.

This chain connects TRBV2 to TRBJ2-1; 11 bases map to TRBD2. The CDR3 totals 13 residues. V was pared by 11 bases and J by 4 bases, with 4 bases of the junction left unmatched. Germline V CDR1 and CDR2: SNHLY, FYNNEI. The chain's CDR3 is CAGGTSGYNEQFF. CDR3 coding DNA: TGTGCCGGTGGGACTAGCGGTTACAATGAGCAGTTCTTC.